Below are 26 T cell receptor beta chains sequenced from a single sample in a study of OX40 agonist ivuxolimab in advanced cancers. This table comes from immunoSEQ multiplex PCR, and its TCRdb copy is limited to in-frame clones, with some not included. There are about 69,000 clones in the sample; 90% occur only once, and 10% lies in the top ten. Here the sequenced sample was CD4+ or CD8+ T cells sorted from blood, taken in a trial of the OX40 agonist ivuxolimab. These receptors were obtained from an adult with an advanced solid tumor such as melanoma, head and neck, liver or kidney cancer.

The V gene is TRBV6-6, the J gene TRBJ1-5; TRBD1 agrees at 8 bases. Unmatched junction bases numbered 8, after V lost 4 bases and J lost 6 bases. The CDR3 extends over 15 amino acids. Germline-derived CDR1 and CDR2 are MNHNY and SVGAGI (reference sequence). The CDR3 sequence is CASSSTQGAGQPQHF. The CDR3 coding sequence is TGTGCCAGCAGTTCTACCCAGGGGGCGGGTCAGCCCCAGCATTTT.

This clone has just a few counts. The chain recombines TRBV27 with TRBJ2-3; no reliable D call. V was trimmed by 5 bases and J by 3 bases, leaving 6 bases between them. This CDR3 spans 12 amino acids. Per germline, CDR1 MNHEY and CDR2 SMNVEV (reference sequence). The CDR3, as DNA: TGTGCCAGCAGTCCGACAACAGATACGCAGTATTTT. Protein: CASSPTTDTQYF.

The genes are TRBV7-6 and TRBJ2-7; the match to TRBD1 covers 7 bases. Trimming took 2 bases from V and 3 from J; bases not matched to a gene: 7. The CDR3 has 15 residues. CDR1 is SGHVS, CDR2 FNYEAQ, per germline. The CDR3 region is CASSLNRGKIYEQYF. The CDR3 nucleotides are TGTGCCAGCAGCTTAAACAGGGGAAAGATCTACGAGCAGTACTTC.

V and J are TRBV5-6 and TRBJ1-2; 7 bases map to TRBD1. The CDR3 loop spans 15 amino acids. The trim removed 4 bases at V and 4 bases at J, leaving 10 bases unmatched. CDR1 is SGHDT and CDR2 is YYEEEE in the germline V gene. This CDR3 is CASSIATGSFYGYTF. In DNA, the CDR3 is TGTGCCAGCAGCATCGCGACAGGGTCCTTCTATGGCTACACCTTC.

There are a few counts of this clone. The chain is built from TRBV7-2 and TRBJ1-5; 7 nucleotides agree with TRBD1. Germline V lookup: CDR1 SGHTA, CDR2 FQGNSA. V lost 5 bases and J lost 2; bases outside the gene matches: 15. The CDR3 sequence is 18 residues long. Here the CDR3 DNA reads TGTGCCAGCAGCGACGCCAGCAGGGGGGGGATTGGCAATCAGCCCCAGCATTTT. Protein: CASSDASRGGIGNQPQHF.

The chain has TRBV5-5 and TRBJ2-2, with a weak D call TRBD2 (6 bases). The CDR3 consists of 14 residues. Germline values: CDR1 SGHKS, CDR2 YYEKEE (reference sequence). V dropped 2 bases and J dropped 2 bases, with 7 bases sitting between them. The CDR3 DNA sequence: TGTGCCAGCAGCTTTAGCGGTAACACCGGGGAGCTGTTTTTT. Its translation: CASSFSGNTGELFF.

This clone was seen only a few times. This chain joins TRBV18 and TRBJ2-5, with 8 bases fitting TRBD1. This CDR3 spans 14 amino acids. Germline V gene data show CDR1 as KGHSH and CDR2 as LQKENI. The V gene end was trimmed by 5 bases and the J gene end by 5 bases; junction bases not matched to a gene: 7. The CDR3 nucleotides read TGTGCCAGCTCAGACGGACAGGGCGGGGAGACCCAGTACTTC. It specifies CASSDGQGGETQYF.

The chain recombines TRBV7-2 with TRBJ1-2; D perhaps matches TRBD1 (6 bases). The CDR3 totals 15 residues. V gave up 3 bases and J gave up 0 bases, with 11 bases separating them. Looked up from germline, CDR1 is SGHTA and CDR2 is FQGNSA. CDR3 DNA sequence: TGTGCCAGCAGCTTGGTGGGGGGCTCTAACTATGGCTACACCTTC. It encodes CASSLVGGSNYGYTF.

The chain recombines TRBV9 with TRBJ2-4, with TRBD2 identical over 8 bases. This CDR3 is 14 amino acids long. Trimming took 3 bases from V and 8 from J; bases not matched to a gene: 7. Looked up from germline, CDR1 is SGDLS and CDR2 is YYNGEE. The CDR3 loop is CASSAMTSADIQYF. The CDR3 nucleotides read TGTGCCAGCAGCGCCATGACTAGCGCCGACATTCAGTACTTC.

The J gene is TRBJ2-1, the V gene TRBV11-3, with no clear D. V was pared by 0 bases and J by 1 base, with 10 bases between. Germline V gene lookup returns CDR1 SGHNT and CDR2 YENEEA. The CDR3 has 16 residues. The CDR3 protein is CASSLDGLGSYNEQFF. CDR3 DNA: TGTGCCAGCAGCTTAGATGGCCTAGGATCCTACAATGAGCAGTTCTTC.

J is TRBJ2-7 and V is TRBV28; D is ambiguous. This CDR3 is built from 10 residues. Germline loops: CDR1 MDHEN, CDR2 SYDVKM. V was trimmed by 8 bases and J by 8 bases, leaving 10 bases between them. CDR3: CASGRPKQYF. The CDR3 bases are TGTGCCAGCGGTAGGCCTAAGCAGTACTTC.

V is TRBV19 and J is TRBJ2-5; D may correspond to TRBD1 or TRBD2 (5 bases each). Deletions cut 3 bases from V and 5 bases from J, with 10 bases between. Germline CDR1 reads LNHDA; CDR2 reads SQIVND (reference sequence). The CDR3 extends over 13 amino acids. The CDR3 nucleotides read TGTGCCAGTAGTATTGGGACGTGGGAGACCCAGTACTTC. Amino acids: CASSIGTWETQYF.

The gene calls are TRBV14 and TRBJ2-5; perhaps TRBD1 as D (6 bases). V was trimmed by 4 bases and J by 9 bases, leaving 12 bases between them. The CDR3 sequence is 12 residues long. CDR1 is SGHDN, CDR2 FVKESK, per germline. The CDR3 sequence is CASSLHRVPQYF. The CDR3 nucleotides read TGTGCCAGCAGCCTGCACAGGGTGCCCCAGTACTTC.

This rearrangement joins TRBV7-2 to TRBJ2-5, with 8 positions matching TRBD2. Germline V CDR1 and CDR2: SGHTA, FQGNSA. The V segment lost 1 base and the J segment 2 bases; nucleotides outside the gene matches: 15. There are 19 residues in the CDR3. This CDR3 reads CASSLVGLAGNLIQETQYF. CDR3 bases: TGTGCCAGCAGCTTAGTTGGATTAGCGGGAAACCTGATTCAAGAGACCCAGTACTTC.

The V gene is TRBV2, the J gene TRBJ2-4, with 11 positions matching TRBD2. V shed 3 bases, J shed 8 bases, and the junction held 6 bases outside the gene matches. Germline V lookup: CDR1 SNHLY, CDR2 FYNNEI. The CDR3 is made up of 15 amino acids. The CDR3 reads CASSEFSGRGDIQYF. CDR3 DNA: TGTGCCAGCAGTGAGTTTAGCGGGAGGGGTGACATTCAGTACTTC.

The chain employs TRBV5-4 and TRBJ2-7; D assignment may be TRBD1 or TRBD2 (6 bases each). The CDR3 runs to 15 residues. V was cut by 1 base and J by 4 bases, with 15 bases left in between. Germline loops: CDR1 SGHNT, CDR2 YYREEE (reference sequence). CDR3 bases: TGTGCCAGCAGCTTGTGGCAGAGGGGGGATTACGAGCAGTACTTC. The encoded protein is CASSLWQRGDYEQYF.

This clone appeared a single time. The chain joins TRBV6-4 to TRBJ1-4; D uncertain. V gave up 3 bases and J gave up 5 bases, with 7 bases separating them. The CDR3 consists of 13 residues. Germline V gene lookup returns CDR1 MRHNA and CDR2 SNTAGT. CDR3 in DNA: TGTGCCAGCAGTGAATACCTCAATGAAAAACTGTTTTTT. Amino acids: CASSEYLNEKLFF.

The CDR3 sequence: CASSLDLGSGRETQYF. The CDR3 DNA follows: TGTGCCAGCAGCTTAGATCTCGGTAGCGGGAGAGAGACCCAGTACTTC. J is TRBJ2-5 and V is TRBV11-2; TRBD2 agrees at 9 bases. The trim removed 0 bases at V and 4 bases at J, leaving 6 bases unmatched. Per germline, CDR1 SGHAT and CDR2 FQNNGV. CDR3 length equals 16 residues.

V and J are TRBV11-3 and TRBJ2-7; D is perhaps TRBD2 (6 bases). The germline V gene has CDR1 SGHNT and CDR2 YENEEA. The V and J ends lost 6 bases and 4 bases respectively, with 19 bases between them. The CDR3 extends over 15 amino acids. The CDR3 spells CASSQYTPGVYEQYF. The CDR3 DNA is TGTGCCAGCAGTCAATATACCCCGGGAGTATACGAGCAGTACTTC.

This clone came up once. The V call is TRBV29-1, the J call TRBJ2-7; 7 bases align to TRBD2. Germline V gene data show CDR1 as SQVTM and CDR2 as ANQGSEA. V was clipped by 4 bases and J by 4 bases; unmatched bases: 10. This CDR3 is 14 amino acids long. This CDR3 reads CSVGAGTTKYEQYF. In DNA, the CDR3 is TGCAGCGTTGGGGCCGGGACTACAAAATACGAGCAGTACTTC.

This clone was seen just once. The chain is built from TRBV7-9 and TRBJ2-2; no clear D gene. Looked up from germline, CDR1 is SEHNR and CDR2 is FQNEAQ (reference sequence). The ends were cut back, 2 bases at V and 7 bases at J, with 5 bases in the middle. The CDR3 runs 12 residues. CDR3 residues: CASSLKVGELFF. CDR3 DNA sequence: TGTGCCAGCAGCTTAAAAGTCGGGGAGCTGTTTTTT.

The V gene is TRBV14, the J gene TRBJ1-4; D remains unclear. V was cut by 4 bases and J by 8 bases, with 17 bases left in between. This CDR3 comprises 15 residues. CDR1 and CDR2 (germline): SGHDN, FVKESK. The CDR3 sequence is CASSRTYGDEEKLFF. DNA for the CDR3: TGTGCCAGCAGCCGAACGTACGGAGATGAGGAAAAACTGTTTTTT.

The V gene is TRBV7-2, the J gene TRBJ1-3; D possibly corresponds to TRBD1 (5 bases). This CDR3 comprises 16 residues. V dropped 5 bases and J dropped 4 bases, with 18 bases sitting between them. Germline lookup yields CDR1 SGHTA and CDR2 FQGNSA. The CDR3 nucleotides read TGTGCCAGCAGCGCGTTCAGGGTCACAGCCGGAAACACCATATATTTT. Translation: CASSAFRVTAGNTIYF.

The J gene is TRBJ2-2, the V gene TRBV10-1, with 9 nucleotides matching TRBD1. This CDR3 is built from 15 residues. The junction had 7 bases not matched to a gene; V was cut back by 4 bases and J by 7 bases. Germline V lookup: CDR1 WNHNN, CDR2 SYGVQD (reference sequence). CDR3 DNA sequence: TGCGCCAGCAGTGTTGGGACAGGGTCGCGCGGGGAGCTGTTTTTT. It translates to CASSVGTGSRGELFF.

The chain is built from TRBV5-1 and TRBJ2-4, with D possibly being TRBD2 (6 bases). The CDR3 runs 14 residues. The germline gives CDR1 SGHRS, CDR2 YFSETQ. V was clipped by 3 bases and J by 7 bases, with 14 bases between them. This CDR3 is CASSWGTAGNIQYF. The DNA for the CDR3 is TGCGCCAGCAGCTGGGGTACGGCGGGGAACATTCAGTACTTC.

The V gene is TRBV5-4, the J gene TRBJ1-5, with 7 bases aligning to TRBD1. CDR3 length: 17 residues. The ends lost 1 base at V and 7 bases at J; junction bases unmatched: 14. Per germline, CDR1 SGHNT and CDR2 YYREEE (reference sequence). The CDR3 sequence: CASSLSFVEGARQPQHF. In DNA, the CDR3 is TGTGCCAGCAGCTTGTCATTCGTAGAGGGGGCGAGGCAGCCCCAGCATTTT.